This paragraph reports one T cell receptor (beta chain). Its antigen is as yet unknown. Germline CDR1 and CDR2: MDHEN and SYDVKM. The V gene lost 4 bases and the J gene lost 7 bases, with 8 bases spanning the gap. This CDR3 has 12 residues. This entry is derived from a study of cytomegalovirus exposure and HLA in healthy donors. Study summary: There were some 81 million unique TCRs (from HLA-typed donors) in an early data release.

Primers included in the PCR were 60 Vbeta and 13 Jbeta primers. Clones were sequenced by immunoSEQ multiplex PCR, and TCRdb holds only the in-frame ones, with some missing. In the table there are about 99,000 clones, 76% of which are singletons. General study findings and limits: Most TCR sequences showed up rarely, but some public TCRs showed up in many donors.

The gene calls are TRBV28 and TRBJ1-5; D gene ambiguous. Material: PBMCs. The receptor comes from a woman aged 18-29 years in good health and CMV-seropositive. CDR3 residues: CASSWAGQPQHF. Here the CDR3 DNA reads TGTGCCAGCAGTTGGGCTGGACAGCCCCAGCATTTT.